This T cell receptor beta chain was recovered during a study of T cells in localized non-small cell lung cancer. Comment on this clone: Its target is unknown.

The assay was immunoSEQ multiplex PCR, and TCRdb's table has in-frame clones only and misses some. The sample records about 82,000 clones, less than 85% being singletons. Broader study findings: A median of approximately 54 clones ranked among the top 100 in tumor appeared in adjacent lung. Without multi-region sequencing, intratumor heterogeneity could not be excluded.

Per germline, CDR1 SGHVS and CDR2 FQNEAQ. V lost 1 base and J lost 6, with 6 bases in between. There are 12 residues in the CDR3. V gene TRBV7-8 combines with J gene TRBJ1-1, with D unclear. The sequence was obtained from a man aged 40 to 70 with stage II squamous cell lung carcinoma. The material was PBMCs, obtained before any cancer treatment. The CDR3 bases are TGTGCCAGCAGCTTAGGTAACTCTGAAGCTTTCTTT. Protein sequence: CASSLGNSEAFF. Drawing the rest from reference TRBV7-8 and TRBJ1-1, the complete variable domain is GAGVSQSPRYKVAKRGQDVALRCDPISGHVSLFWYQQALGQGPEFLTYFQNEAQLDKSGLPSDRFFAERPEGSVSTLKIQRTQQEDSAVYLCASSLGNSEAFFGQGTRLTVV.